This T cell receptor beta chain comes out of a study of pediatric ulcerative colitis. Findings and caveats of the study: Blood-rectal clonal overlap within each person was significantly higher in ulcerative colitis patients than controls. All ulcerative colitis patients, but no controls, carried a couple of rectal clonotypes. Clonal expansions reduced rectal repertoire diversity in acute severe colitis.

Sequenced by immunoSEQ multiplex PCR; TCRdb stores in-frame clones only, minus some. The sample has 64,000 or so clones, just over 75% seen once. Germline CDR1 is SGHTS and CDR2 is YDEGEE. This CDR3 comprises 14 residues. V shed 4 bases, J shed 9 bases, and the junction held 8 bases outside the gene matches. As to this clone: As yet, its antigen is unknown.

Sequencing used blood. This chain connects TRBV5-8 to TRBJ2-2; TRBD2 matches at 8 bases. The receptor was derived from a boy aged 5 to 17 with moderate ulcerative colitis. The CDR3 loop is CASSRFSGVRELFF. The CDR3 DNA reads TGTGCCAGCAGCCGATTTAGCGGGGTCCGGGAGCTGTTTTTT.